The 30 T cell receptor beta chains given below trace back to one sample, sequenced in a study of persistence of HIV-infected CD4 T cells (dated by TCRdb to 2018 to 2021). Reading the label with the study, this specimen's treatment or condition is: suppressive antiretroviral therapy. Lysates of CMV-infected fibroblasts at about 10 ug/mL were used to stimulate the cells. Memory CD4+ T cells that did not respond, being CD40L-negative, CD69-negative and CD45RO-high, were sorted as memory populations depleted of antigen-responding cells. The immunoSEQ hsTCRB assay version 4 in survey mode was used to sequence TCRbeta repertoires from genomic DNA. Sourced from immuneACCESS, this table was stored by TCRdb with only in-frame sequences that have V and J called. A share of the clones is absent; for the studies checked, an unresolved V gene accounts for under half, and the remainder has no known explanation. The sample yields approximately 31,000 clones; around 76% were counted once. The top ten hold around 6.6% of the sample.

Antigens of these TCRs are unknown. The material sequenced was CD4+ T cells sorted from PBMCs after 18-hour stimulation, taken from a patient who received antiretroviral therapy. Taken with the paper, the label for cell subset or site translates to: CD40L-CD69- CD45RO-high memory CD4 T cells not responding to CMV lysate. These receptors were taken from an adult woman with HIV who was CMV-seropositive.

The chain recombines TRBV7-8 with TRBJ2-7; 8 bases are a match to TRBD2. This CDR3 has 14 residues. J was trimmed by 2 bases and V by 8 bases; bases with no gene match: 8. Per germline, CDR1 SGHVS and CDR2 FQNEAQ. This CDR3 is CASAWASGPYEQYF. Written as DNA, the CDR3 is TGTGCCAGCGCATGGGCTAGCGGGCCCTACGAGCAGTACTTC.

The rearrangement joins TRBV20-1 to TRBJ2-1; unclear D gene. Trimming cost V 3 bases and J 6 bases, with 6 bases left between them. CDR3 size: 11 residues. Germline V lookup: CDR1 DFQATT, CDR2 SNEGSKA (reference sequence). For the CDR3, the DNA is TGCAGTGCTAGGTGGGTCAATGAGCAGTTCTTC. Its protein is CSARWVNEQFF.

The chain carries TRBV7-2 and TRBJ1-1; D might be TRBD1 (5 bases). The V gene's germline CDR1 is SGHTA and CDR2 FQGNSA. V lost 1 base and J lost 5, with 8 bases in between. There are 13 residues in the CDR3. CDR3 residues: CASSLDWGTEAFF. The CDR3 DNA sequence: TGTGCCAGCAGCTTAGATTGGGGGACTGAAGCTTTCTTT.

The V and J genes are TRBV5-1 and TRBJ1-2; D possibly corresponds to TRBD1 (6 bases). Germline-derived CDR1 and CDR2 are SGHRS and YFSETQ. Trimming stripped 4 bases from V and 8 bases from J, with 12 bases between. The length of the CDR3 is 12 residues. In DNA, the CDR3 is TGCGCCAGCAGCCCAGACAGGCTCGGCTACACCTTC. Translated, it gives CASSPDRLGYTF.

The genes are TRBV3-1 (or the pseudogene TRBV3-2) and TRBJ2-1; D gene uncertain. The CDR3 has 16 residues. V lost 0 bases, J lost 3 bases, and 12 bases lay in between. The V gene's germline CDR1 is LGHDT and CDR2 YNNKEL (reference sequence). This chain's CDR3 is CASSQDIMASYNEQFF. In nucleotides, the CDR3 is TGTGCCAGCAGCCAAGATATAATGGCTAGCTACAATGAGCAGTTCTTC.

This rearrangement joins TRBV9 to TRBJ1-2; TRBD1 agrees at 7 bases. J lost 4 bases, V lost 4 bases, and 7 bases had no gene match. The V gene's germline CDR1 is SGDLS and CDR2 YYNGEE. This CDR3 has 14 residues. For the CDR3, the DNA is TGTGCCAGCAGCCCCCGGGGGACAGTCTATGGCTACACCTTC. Its protein product is CASSPRGTVYGYTF.

The chain carries TRBV10-1 and TRBJ1-2, with D uncertain. Trimming cost V 8 bases and J 2 bases, with 15 bases left between them. This CDR3 comprises 14 residues. CDR1 WNHNN and CDR2 SYGVQD come from the germline V gene (reference sequence). This CDR3 is CASPGKGFNYGYTF. As DNA, the CDR3 is TGCGCCAGCCCCGGAAAGGGTTTCAACTATGGCTACACCTTC.

The chain carries TRBV15 and TRBJ2-3; the D is unclear. Germline CDR1 is LNHNV and CDR2 is YYDKDF (reference sequence). This CDR3 has 12 residues. Trimming removed 0 bases from V and 8 bases from J, with 6 bases in between. Here the CDR3 DNA reads TGTGCCACCAGCAGAGATTCGGTTACGCAGTATTTT. Protein product: CATSRDSVTQYF.

This clone occurred once. The rearrangement uses TRBV5-1 and TRBJ2-5; 14 nucleotides agree with TRBD2. The CDR3 spans 18 residues. V was pared by 4 bases and J by 0 bases, with 8 bases of the junction left unmatched. Germline V gene lookup returns CDR1 SGHRS and CDR2 YFSETQ. This CDR3 is CASSAGLAGAVNQETQYF. CDR3 bases: TGCGCCAGCAGCGCGGGACTAGCGGGGGCCGTGAACCAAGAGACCCAGTACTTC.

The V call is TRBV14, the J call TRBJ2-1; the D gene is possibly TRBD2 (7 bases). V dropped 4 bases and J dropped 7 bases, with 26 bases sitting between them. The CDR3 is made up of 18 amino acids. Looked up from germline, CDR1 is SGHDN and CDR2 is FVKESK. The CDR3 nucleotides are TGTGCCAGCAGCCGGGAGGGCCAGGACAACTGGGGGGCAAATGAGCAGTTCTTC. Protein sequence: CASSREGQDNWGANEQFF.

V is TRBV18 and J is TRBJ1-1; D perhaps matches TRBD1 (5 bases). This CDR3 is built from 14 residues. V lost 1 base and J 7 bases, leaving 13 bases between the germline ends. From germline, CDR1 is KGHSH and CDR2 LQKENI. The CDR3 sequence: CASSPQGNRREAFF. In DNA form, the CDR3 reads TGTGCCAGCTCACCACAGGGGAACAGGCGTGAAGCTTTCTTT.

In DNA, the CDR3 is TGTGCCAGTAGGGGCAGGGTCGATTGGGGCACCGGGGAGCTGTTTTTT. This gives the protein CASRGRVDWGTGELFF. The rearrangement uses TRBV19 and TRBJ2-2, with D perhaps TRBD1 (5 bases). Germline assignment: CDR1 LNHDA and CDR2 SQIVND (reference sequence). The length of the CDR3 is 16 residues. Between the trimmed V and J ends, which lost 6 bases and 4 bases, there was a span of 18 bases.

This chain joins TRBV5-4 and TRBJ2-7; 9 positions match TRBD1. This CDR3 is built from 15 residues. Germline loops: CDR1 SGHNT, CDR2 YYREEE (reference sequence). Losses at the gene ends were 2 bases for V and 4 bases for J; bases not matched to a gene: 7. The CDR3 sequence: CASSFTGQGLYEQYF. CDR3 DNA sequence: TGTGCCAGCAGCTTCACGGGACAGGGACTTTACGAGCAGTACTTC.

The V and J genes are TRBV18 and TRBJ2-1, with 9 bases aligning to TRBD2. Losses at the gene ends were 2 bases for V and 8 bases for J; bases not matched to a gene: 10. Per germline, CDR1 KGHSH and CDR2 LQKENI. This CDR3 has 16 amino acids. CDR3 sequence reads: CASSPFAGGPGHEQFF. The CDR3 region has the DNA TGTGCCAGCTCACCATTCGCGGGAGGGCCGGGGCATGAGCAGTTCTTC.

The V call is TRBV19, the J call TRBJ1-5, with D tentatively TRBD1 (5 bases). Trimming removed 6 bases from V and 0 bases from J, with 12 bases in between. Per germline, CDR1 LNHDA and CDR2 SQIVND (reference sequence). This CDR3 comprises 15 residues. The CDR3 sequence: CASSYTGYSNQPQHF. The CDR3 bases are TGTGCCAGTAGCTATACAGGCTATAGCAATCAGCCCCAGCATTTT.

The chain employs TRBV18 and TRBJ1-4; tentatively, D is TRBD1 (5 bases). The CDR3 has 13 amino acids. Trimming cost V 3 bases and J 5 bases, with 7 bases left between them. Germline CDR1 KGHSH, CDR2 LQKENI. CDR3 in DNA: TGTGCCAGCTCACCTCCAGGGAATGAAAAACTGTTTTTT. Translated: CASSPPGNEKLFF.

The chain has TRBV29-1 and TRBJ1-3; the match to TRBD1 covers 7 bases. After removal of 6 bases from V and 4 bases from J, the junction contained 9 bases not matched to a gene. CDR1 and CDR2 from the germline V gene are SQVTM and ANQGSEA. This CDR3 is 14 amino acids long. The CDR3 reads CSVATGFLGNTIYF. CDR3 DNA sequence: TGCAGCGTGGCGACAGGGTTTCTGGGAAACACCATATATTTT. The whole variable domain, remainder taken from reference TRBV29-1 and TRBJ1-3, is SAVISQKPSRDICQRGTSLTIQCQVDSQVTMMFWYRQQPGQSLTLIATANQGSEATYESGFVIDKFPISRPNLTFSTLTVSNMSPEDSSIYLCSVATGFLGNTIYFGEGSWLTVV.

This chain uses TRBV7-9 with TRBJ2-1, with 7 bases fitting TRBD2. The CDR3 consists of 15 residues. The germline CDR1 and CDR2 sequences are SEHNR and FQNEAQ (reference sequence). The V and J ends lost 6 bases and 12 bases, in that order; junction bases with no gene match: 17. CDR3 coding DNA: TGTGCCAGCAGACCCGAGGGGCAGCGGGGCATTGGGCAGTTCTTC. This sequence encodes CASRPEGQRGIGQFF.

This rearrangement joins TRBV7-2 to TRBJ2-5; D might be TRBD1 (5 bases). V dropped 6 bases and J dropped 2 bases, with 19 bases sitting between them. Germline V lookup: CDR1 SGHTA, CDR2 FQGNSA. The CDR3 loop spans 16 amino acids. CDR3 loop: CASRSQDTGKQETQYF. In DNA, the CDR3 is TGTGCCAGCAGGAGCCAGGACACAGGAAAACAAGAGACCCAGTACTTC.

The chain carries TRBV19 and TRBJ2-3; D ambiguous. The germline gives CDR1 LNHDA, CDR2 SQIVND (reference sequence). The CDR3 is 13 residues long. Trimming stripped 5 bases from V and 6 bases from J, with 12 bases between. CDR3 residues: CASSVRFVDTQYF. CDR3 DNA sequence: TGTGCCAGTAGTGTCCGTTTCGTGGATACGCAGTATTTT.

This chain joins TRBV28 and TRBJ1-1, with D hard to call. V dropped 6 bases and J dropped 10 bases, with 18 bases sitting between them. The CDR3 sequence is 13 residues long. Per the germline V gene, CDR1 is MDHEN and CDR2 is SYDVKM. The CDR3 sequence: CASRPDRTRAAFF. The CDR3 coding sequence is TGTGCCAGCAGACCGGACCGGACCCGGGCAGCTTTCTTT.

The genes are TRBV6-1 and TRBJ2-4, with D unresolved. The CDR3 has 15 residues. V lost 3 bases and J lost 3, with 12 bases in between. The V gene's germline CDR1 is MNHNS and CDR2 SASEGT. The CDR3, as DNA: TGTGCCAGCAGTGACCAGAGGTCTGGCAAAAACATTCAGTACTTC. Protein: CASSDQRSGKNIQYF.

The V gene is TRBV6-5, the J gene TRBJ2-7, with 10 bases aligning to TRBD1. Unmatched junction bases numbered 1, after V lost 6 bases and J lost 2 bases. Germline values: CDR1 MNHEY, CDR2 SVGAGI. This CDR3 region has 13 residues. In nucleotides, the CDR3 is TGTGCCAGCAGGGGGACAGGGGCCTACGAGCAGTACTTC. Amino acids: CASRGTGAYEQYF.

This sequence joins TRBV18 and TRBJ2-3; perhaps TRBD2 as D (6 bases). CDR1 and CDR2 (germline): KGHSH, LQKENI. V was pared by 3 bases and J by 7 bases, with 20 bases between. This CDR3 is 16 amino acids long. CDR3 in DNA: TGTGCCAGCTCACCGGCGCTTAGCGGACATGGGAATACGCAGTATTTT. This gives the protein CASSPALSGHGNTQYF.

The chain combines TRBV14 with TRBJ2-3, with a possible D match to TRBD2 (8 bases). The CDR3 loop spans 17 amino acids. Germline loops: CDR1 SGHDN, CDR2 FVKESK. The V and J ends lost 4 bases and 10 bases respectively, with 27 bases between them. CDR3 in DNA: TGTGCCAGCAGCCCGGGAGGGAGGGGGCCAAGGACAGCATCGCAGTATTTT. It encodes CASSPGGRGPRTASQYF. Using reference TRBV14 and TRBJ2-3 for the parts outside the CDR3, the full variable domain is EAGVTQFPSHSVIEKGQTVTLRCDPISGHDNLYWYRRVMGKEIKFLLHFVKESKQDESGMPNNRFLAERTGGTYSTLKVQPAELEDSGVYFCASSPGGRGPRTASQYFGPGTRLTVL.

The chain carries TRBV5-1 and TRBJ2-7; TRBD1 aligns across 7 bases. CDR1 is SGHRS, CDR2 YFSETQ, per germline. This CDR3 comprises 15 residues. Trimming at V came to 4 bases and at J to 0 bases, leaving 7 bases not matched to a gene. CDR3 region: CASSPRQGTSYEQYF. For the CDR3, the DNA is TGCGCCAGCAGCCCTCGACAGGGTACCTCCTACGAGCAGTACTTC.

This chain's CDR3 is CASGLAGANTGELFF. The CDR3 DNA reads as TGCGCCAGCGGCCTAGCGGGAGCGAACACCGGGGAGCTGTTTTTT. The V call is TRBV5-1, the J call TRBJ2-2; 10 bases fit TRBD2. The V and J ends lost 7 bases and 0 bases, in that order; junction bases with no gene match: 3. Germline values: CDR1 SGHRS, CDR2 YFSETQ. The CDR3 runs to 15 residues.

This rearrangement joins TRBV24-1 to TRBJ2-7; 7 bases fit TRBD1. CDR3 length: 16 residues. Losses at the gene ends were 6 bases for V and 0 bases for J; bases not matched to a gene: 10. Germline V gene data show CDR1 as KGHDR and CDR2 as SFDVKD. CDR3 coding DNA: TGTGCCACCAGTTCTGGACAGGTCGGTAGCTCCTACGAGCAGTACTTC. Encoded protein: CATSSGQVGSSYEQYF.

The CDR3 spells CASSLDVNTEAFF. CDR3 sequence (DNA): TGTGCCAGCAGCTTGGACGTGAACACTGAAGCTTTCTTT. The chain joins TRBV7-3 to TRBJ1-1; unclear D gene. The CDR3 consists of 13 residues. Trimming pared 3 bases from V and 0 bases from J, leaving 5 bases between. Germline V gene data show CDR1 as SGHTA and CDR2 as FQGTGA.

The chain couples TRBV7-9 to TRBJ2-6; 8 nucleotides agree with TRBD2. CDR1 and CDR2 (germline): SEHNR, FQNEAQ (reference sequence). V trimming: 5 bases; J trimming: 2 bases; junction bases outside the gene matches: 5. This CDR3 has 16 residues. CDR3 in DNA: TGTGCCAGCAGCCTTAGCGGGGCGGCTGGGGCCAACGTCCTGACTTTC. Translation gives CASSLSGAAGANVLTF.